This T cell receptor (beta chain) was recovered during a study of T cells after yellow fever vaccination (dated by TCRdb to about 2019). Context from the whole study: Libraries from fractions with low cell numbers were prepared with the SMART-Seq v4 Ultra Low Input RNA kit. Bulk TCR alpha and beta repertoires were sequenced longitudinally to track T-cell clones before and after primary and booster YFV17D yellow fever vaccination. Two healthy male donors, one aged 18 to 30 and one aged 30 to 40 years, made up the cohort. Blood was drawn at multiple timepoints before and after primary and secondary immunization, with bulk PBMC replicates and cell subsets isolated.

TCRdb shows the sequencer as Illumina NovaSeq 6000. TCR cDNA was made using 5'RACE template switching, a step that added a universal primer site and unique molecular identifiers. Priming for cDNA synthesis came from both the TCR alpha and TCR beta constant segments. Two PCR steps were used to amplify libraries, with sample barcodes and sequencing adapters being added in the second step. Sequencing of the libraries was done on either Illumina HiSeq 2500 (2x100 bp) or NovaSeq (2x150 bp). Concerning the study's data processing: MIGEC was used to demultiplex reads and collapse the reads into UMI consensus sequences, and MiXCR was used for V(D)J alignment. Vaccine-responding clonotypes were identified with edgeR using replicate PBMC samples, with FDR below 0.01 and a log2 fold change above 5 up to day 15 being required. Each bulk clonotype was labeled CD4 or CD8 based on which sequenced repertoire, CD4 or CD8, contained the clonotype at higher abundance. Using fastp trimming at Q25 and MiXCR clonotype assembly, TCRdb reanalyzed the public sequencing data and kept in-frame beta chains. When rows share a CDR3 protein, they turn into one entry using the most common DNA and genes. TCRdb, not the original authors, processed these V and J calls. The sample contains hundreds of thousands of distinct CDR3 sequences, approximately 19% of them found a single time. The ten largest clones add up to 15% to 20% of the sample.

This clonotype showed up just a few times. Which antigen it targets is not known. No per-base quality is available; no much larger clone lies one base away. Reading the label with the study, this specimen's treatment or condition is: live attenuated yellow fever vaccine strain. At each blood-draw timepoint, two biological replicates of bulk PBMCs were collected. PBMCs were isolated from peripheral blood using a standard Ficoll-Paque protocol. TriZol was used to extract RNA from bulk PBMCs, CD4 and CD8 fractions, and dextramer-positive and dextramer-negative fractions. V and J are truncated by 2 bases and 2 bases respectively, leaving an intervening sequence of 6 bases. Inclusive of the bounding cysteine and phenylalanine, the CDR3 is 14 residues long. Only the CDR3 part of the read is kept: 42 bases, read in frame from the first base. Per the germline V gene, MNHNS is the CDR1 and SASEGT is the CDR2.

The paper's findings and limits, for the study overall: The secondary T-cell response was weaker than the primary response but faster, peaking on day 5 instead of day 15. Because only a couple of donors were included in the study, the extent to which the findings can be generalized is limited. A small fraction of clonotypes appeared in both the CD4 and CD8 compartments, likely as a result of convergent recombination. FACS-sorted repertoires could contain abundant contaminating clonotypes from the bulk population, so computational filtering was required. After the booster, most of the clones that had expanded following primary vaccination were detected again (about 95% of CD4 and around nine tenths of CD8), which suggests that memory was broadly maintained.

This material consisted of PBMCs, taken before the yellow fever booster vaccination. This TCR was recovered from a man aged 18 to 35 who received the YFV17D yellow fever vaccine. Recombination joined TRBV6-1 with TRBJ1-4; the D gene cannot be named for sure. The sequenced DNA: TGTGCCAGCAGTGAATCTGCCACTAATGAAAAACTGTTTTTT. Translated, this is CASSESATNEKLFF.